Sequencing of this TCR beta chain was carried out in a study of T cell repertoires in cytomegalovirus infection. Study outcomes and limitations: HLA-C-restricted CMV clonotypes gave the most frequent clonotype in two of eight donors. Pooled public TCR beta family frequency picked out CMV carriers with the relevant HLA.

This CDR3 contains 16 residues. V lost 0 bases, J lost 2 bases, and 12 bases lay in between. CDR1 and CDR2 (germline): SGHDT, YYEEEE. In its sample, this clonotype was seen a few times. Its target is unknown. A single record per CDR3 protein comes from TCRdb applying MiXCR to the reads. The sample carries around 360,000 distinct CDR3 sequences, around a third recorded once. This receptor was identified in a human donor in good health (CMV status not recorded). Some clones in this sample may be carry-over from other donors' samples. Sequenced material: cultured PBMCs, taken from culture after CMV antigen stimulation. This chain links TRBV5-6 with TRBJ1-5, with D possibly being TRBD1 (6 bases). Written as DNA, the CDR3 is TGTGCCAGCAGCTTGGACACAGGGTCCGGCAATCAGCCCCAGCATTTT. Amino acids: CASSLDTGSGNQPQHF.